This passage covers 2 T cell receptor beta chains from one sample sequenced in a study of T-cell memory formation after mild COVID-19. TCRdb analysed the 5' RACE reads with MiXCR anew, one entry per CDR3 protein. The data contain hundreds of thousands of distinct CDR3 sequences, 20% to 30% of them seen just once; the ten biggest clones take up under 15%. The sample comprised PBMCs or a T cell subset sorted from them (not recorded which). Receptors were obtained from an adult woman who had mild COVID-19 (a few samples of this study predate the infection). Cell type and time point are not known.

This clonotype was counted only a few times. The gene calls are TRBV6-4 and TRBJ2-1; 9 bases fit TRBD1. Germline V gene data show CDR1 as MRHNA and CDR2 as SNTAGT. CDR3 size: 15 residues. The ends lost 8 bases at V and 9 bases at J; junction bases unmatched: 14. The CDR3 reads CASSPGGQGGSEQFF. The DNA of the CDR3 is TGTGCCAGCTCTCCCGGGGGACAGGGTGGAAGTGAGCAGTTCTTC.

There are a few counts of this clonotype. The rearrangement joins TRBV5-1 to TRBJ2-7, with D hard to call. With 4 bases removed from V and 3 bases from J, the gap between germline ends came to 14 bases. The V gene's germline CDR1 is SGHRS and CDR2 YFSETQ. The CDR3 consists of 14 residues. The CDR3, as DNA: TGCGCCAGCAGCACGGGTGACGGTCACTACGAGCAGTACTTC. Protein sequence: CASSTGDGHYEQYF.